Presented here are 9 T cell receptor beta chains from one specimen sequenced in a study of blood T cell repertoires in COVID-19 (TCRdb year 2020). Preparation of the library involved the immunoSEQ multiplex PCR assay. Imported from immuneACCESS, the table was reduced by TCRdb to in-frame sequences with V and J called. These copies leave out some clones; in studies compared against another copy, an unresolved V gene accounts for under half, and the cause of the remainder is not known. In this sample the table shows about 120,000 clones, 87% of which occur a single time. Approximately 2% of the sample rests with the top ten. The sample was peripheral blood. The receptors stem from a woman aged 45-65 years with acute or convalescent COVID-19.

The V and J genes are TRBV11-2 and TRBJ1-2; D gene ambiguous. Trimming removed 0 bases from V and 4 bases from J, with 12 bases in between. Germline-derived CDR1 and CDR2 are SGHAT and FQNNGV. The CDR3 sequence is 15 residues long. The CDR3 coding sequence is TGTGCCAGCAGCTTAGATTTGATTCTTAGCTATGGCTACACCTTC. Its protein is CASSLDLILSYGYTF.

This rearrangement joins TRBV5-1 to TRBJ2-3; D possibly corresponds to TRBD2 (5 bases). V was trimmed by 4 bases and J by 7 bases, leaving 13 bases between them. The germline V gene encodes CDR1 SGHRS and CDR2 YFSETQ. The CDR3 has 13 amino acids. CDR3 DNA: TGCGCCAGCAGCGTGGACTCGATAAATACGCAGTATTTT. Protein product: CASSVDSINTQYF.

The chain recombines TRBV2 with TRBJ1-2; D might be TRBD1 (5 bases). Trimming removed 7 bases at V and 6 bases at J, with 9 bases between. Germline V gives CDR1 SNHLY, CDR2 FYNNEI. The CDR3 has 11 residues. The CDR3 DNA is TGTGCCAGCACCGCGGGGGATGGCTACACCTTC. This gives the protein CASTAGDGYTF.

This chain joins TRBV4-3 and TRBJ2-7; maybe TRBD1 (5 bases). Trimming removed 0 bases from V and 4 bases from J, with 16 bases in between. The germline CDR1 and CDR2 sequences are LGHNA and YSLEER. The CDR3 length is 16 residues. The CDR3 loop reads CASSQDWVQGRYEQYF. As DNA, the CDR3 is TGCGCCAGCAGCCAAGATTGGGTCCAGGGTAGGTACGAGCAGTACTTC.

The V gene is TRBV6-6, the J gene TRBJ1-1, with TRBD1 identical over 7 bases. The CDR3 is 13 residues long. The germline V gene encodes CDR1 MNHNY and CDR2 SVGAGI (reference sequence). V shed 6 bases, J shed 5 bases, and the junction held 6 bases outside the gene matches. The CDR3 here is CASRRQGWTEAFF. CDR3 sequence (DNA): TGTGCCAGCAGACGACAGGGTTGGACTGAAGCTTTCTTT.

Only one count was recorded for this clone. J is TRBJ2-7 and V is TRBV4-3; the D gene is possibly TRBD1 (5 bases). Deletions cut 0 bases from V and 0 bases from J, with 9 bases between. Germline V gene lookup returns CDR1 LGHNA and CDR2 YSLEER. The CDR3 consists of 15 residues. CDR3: CASSQDRGFSYEQYF. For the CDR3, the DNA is TGCGCCAGCAGCCAAGATAGGGGTTTCTCCTACGAGCAGTACTTC.

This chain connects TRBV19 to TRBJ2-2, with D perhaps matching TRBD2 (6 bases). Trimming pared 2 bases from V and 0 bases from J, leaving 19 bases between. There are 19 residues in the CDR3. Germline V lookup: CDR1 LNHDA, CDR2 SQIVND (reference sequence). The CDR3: CASSILPGPGLPNTGELFF. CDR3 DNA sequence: TGTGCCAGTAGTATATTGCCAGGACCCGGACTACCGAACACCGGGGAGCTGTTTTTT.

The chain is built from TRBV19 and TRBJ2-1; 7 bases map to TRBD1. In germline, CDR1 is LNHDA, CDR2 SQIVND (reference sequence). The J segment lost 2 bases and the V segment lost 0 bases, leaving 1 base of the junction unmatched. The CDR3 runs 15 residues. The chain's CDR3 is CASSIDGQAYNEQFF. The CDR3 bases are TGTGCCAGTAGTATAGATGGACAGGCCTACAATGAGCAGTTCTTC.

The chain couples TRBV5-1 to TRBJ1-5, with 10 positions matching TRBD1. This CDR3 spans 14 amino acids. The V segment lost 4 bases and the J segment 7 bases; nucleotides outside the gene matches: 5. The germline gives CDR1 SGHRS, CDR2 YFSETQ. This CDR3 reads CASSPGQGEQPQHF. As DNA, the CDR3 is TGCGCCAGCAGCCCAGGACAGGGGGAGCAGCCCCAGCATTTT.